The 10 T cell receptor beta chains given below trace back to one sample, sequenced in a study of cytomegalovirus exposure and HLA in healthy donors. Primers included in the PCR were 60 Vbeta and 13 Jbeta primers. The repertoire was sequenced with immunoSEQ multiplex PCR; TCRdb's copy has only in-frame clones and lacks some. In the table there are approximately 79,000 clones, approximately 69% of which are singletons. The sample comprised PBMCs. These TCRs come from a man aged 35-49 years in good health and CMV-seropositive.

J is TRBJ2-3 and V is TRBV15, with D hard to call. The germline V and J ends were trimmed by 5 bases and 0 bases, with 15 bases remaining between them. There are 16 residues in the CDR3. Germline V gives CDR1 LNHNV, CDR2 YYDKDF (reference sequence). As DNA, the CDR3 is TGTGCCACCAGCCCAACCGGTGGTTTTAGCACAGATACGCAGTATTTT. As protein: CATSPTGGFSTDTQYF.

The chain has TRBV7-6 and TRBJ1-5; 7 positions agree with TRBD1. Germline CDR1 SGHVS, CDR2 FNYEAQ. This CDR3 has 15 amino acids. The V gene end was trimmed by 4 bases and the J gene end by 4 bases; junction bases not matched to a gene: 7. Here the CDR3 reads CASSSEPGQNQPQHF. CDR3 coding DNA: TGTGCCAGCAGCTCGGAACCGGGACAGAATCAGCCCCAGCATTTT. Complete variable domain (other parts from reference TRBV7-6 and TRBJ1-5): GAGVSQSPRYKVTKRGQDVALRCDPISGHVSLYWYRQALGQGPEFLTYFNYEAQQDKSGLPNDRFSAERPEGSISTLTIQRTEQRDSAMYRCASSSEPGQNQPQHFGDGTRLSIL.

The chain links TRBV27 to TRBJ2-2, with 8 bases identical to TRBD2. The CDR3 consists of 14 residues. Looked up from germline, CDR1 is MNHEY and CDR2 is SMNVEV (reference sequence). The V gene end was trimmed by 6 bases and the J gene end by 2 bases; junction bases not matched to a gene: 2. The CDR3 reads CASRLAVNTGELFF. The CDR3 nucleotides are TGTGCCAGCAGACTAGCGGTTAACACCGGGGAGCTGTTTTTT.

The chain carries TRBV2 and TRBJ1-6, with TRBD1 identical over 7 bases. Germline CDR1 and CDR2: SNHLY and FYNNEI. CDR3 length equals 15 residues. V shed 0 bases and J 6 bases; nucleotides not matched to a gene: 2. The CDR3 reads CASSEARDSNSPLHF. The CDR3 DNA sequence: TGTGCCAGCAGTGAAGCGCGGGACAGTAATTCACCCCTCCACTTT.

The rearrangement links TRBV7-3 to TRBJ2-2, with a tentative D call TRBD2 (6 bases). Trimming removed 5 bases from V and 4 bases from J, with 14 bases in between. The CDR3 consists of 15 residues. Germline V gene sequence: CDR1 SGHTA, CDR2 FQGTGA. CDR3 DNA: TGTGCCAGCAGCCCGGGGGAGATCGGCACCGGGGAGCTGTTTTTT. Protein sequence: CASSPGEIGTGELFF.

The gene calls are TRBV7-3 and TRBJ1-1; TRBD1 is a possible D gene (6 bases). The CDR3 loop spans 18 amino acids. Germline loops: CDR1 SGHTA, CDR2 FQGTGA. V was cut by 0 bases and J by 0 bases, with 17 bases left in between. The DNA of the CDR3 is TGTGCCAGCAGCTTAACTCCCCAGGCAGGGGTTATGAACACTGAAGCTTTCTTT. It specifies CASSLTPQAGVMNTEAFF.

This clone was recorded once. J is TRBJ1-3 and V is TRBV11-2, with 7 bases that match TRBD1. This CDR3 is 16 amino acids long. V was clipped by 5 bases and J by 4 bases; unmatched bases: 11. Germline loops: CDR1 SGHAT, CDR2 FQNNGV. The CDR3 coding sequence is TGTGCCAGCAGCCCTAGACAGGGTATTTTAGGAAACACCATATATTTT. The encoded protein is CASSPRQGILGNTIYF.

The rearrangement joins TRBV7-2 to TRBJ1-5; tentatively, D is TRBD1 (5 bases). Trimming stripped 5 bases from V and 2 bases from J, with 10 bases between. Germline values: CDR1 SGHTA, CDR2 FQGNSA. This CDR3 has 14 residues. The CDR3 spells CASSARRGNQPQHF. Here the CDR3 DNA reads TGTGCCAGCAGCGCCCGCAGGGGCAATCAGCCCCAGCATTTT.

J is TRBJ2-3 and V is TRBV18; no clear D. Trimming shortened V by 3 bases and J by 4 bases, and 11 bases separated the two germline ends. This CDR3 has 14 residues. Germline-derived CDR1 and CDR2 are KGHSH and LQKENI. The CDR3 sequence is CASSPTTGADTQYF. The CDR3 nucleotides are TGTGCCAGCTCACCGACGACTGGAGCAGATACGCAGTATTTT. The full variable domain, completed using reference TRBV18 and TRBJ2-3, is NAGVMQNPRHLVRRRGQEARLRCSPMKGHSHVYWYRQLPEEGLKFMVYLQKENIIDESGMPKERFSAEFPKEGPSILRIQQVVRGDSAAYFCASSPTTGADTQYFGPGTRLTVL.

For the CDR3, the DNA is TGTGCCTGGAGTGTAAGGCGGCGGTGGAACACCGGGGAGCTGTTTTTT. Protein sequence: CAWSVRRRWNTGELFF. The chain links TRBV30 to TRBJ2-2; no clear D gene. Between the trimmed V and J ends, which lost 0 bases and 1 base, there was a span of 12 bases. Looked up from germline, CDR1 is GTSNPN and CDR2 is SVGIG (reference sequence). This CDR3 region has 16 residues.